The 18 T cell receptor beta chains in this list originate from one sample, sequenced in a study of kidney transplant recipient with SARS-CoV-2 infection. TCRdb fed the reads into MiXCR, producing one record per CDR3 protein. The sample has 200,000 to 300,000 distinct CDR3 sequences; around 28% are singletons. The sequences come from a blood sample, collected at baseline and on day 111 from a kidney transplant recipient. The source is a male patient aged 25-45 years who had COVID-19 and was a kidney transplant recipient. The graft donor may have contributed some T cells.

Points on this clonotype: A much larger clone differs from this one at a single base, so this may be a read error. The CDR3 bases are TGTGCCAGCAGTTCCGGGTCCCCCTCCGGGGGGACCCAGTACTTC. It codes for CASSSGSPSGGTQYF. The chain joins TRBV28 to TRBJ2-5; possibly TRBD2 for D (6 bases). Per the germline V gene, CDR1 is MDHEN and CDR2 is SYDVKM. The CDR3 covers 15 residues. V was shortened by 4 bases and J by 7 bases, with 19 bases between the two germline ends.

As concerns this clonotype: This may be a read error, as it is one base from a much larger clone. V usage is TRBV3-1 and J usage is TRBJ1-2; D unresolved. CDR3 length: 17 amino acids. Per the germline V gene, CDR1 is LGHDT and CDR2 is YNNKEL (reference sequence). Trimming removed 5 bases at V and 4 bases at J, with 23 bases between. This CDR3 is CASSNYDTLRKTYGYTF. Written as DNA, the CDR3 is TGTGCCAGCAGCAATTATGACACCCTTCGAAAGACCTATGGCTACACCTTC.

This clonotype was recorded at least ten times. V and J are TRBV5-3 and TRBJ1-2; no clear D. TRBV5-3 belongs to the ORF category, with a function that is uncertain. This CDR3 spans 16 amino acids. The V gene lost 7 bases and the J gene lost 4 bases, with 23 bases spanning the gap. The CDR3 reads CARSGAVVRKTYGYTF. The DNA of the CDR3 is TGTGCCAGATCTGGCGCAGTGGTGAGAAAGACCTATGGCTACACCTTC.

This clonotype was found many times. V gene TRBV7-8 combines with J gene TRBJ2-1; 10 bases fit TRBD1. Trimming cost V 3 bases and J 6 bases; bases outside gene matches: 2. This CDR3 spans 14 amino acids. Germline V gene data show CDR1 as SGHVS and CDR2 as FQNEAQ. CDR3 DNA sequence: TGTGCCAGCAGCTTTCGGACAGGGGGCAATGAGCAGTTCTTC. Amino acid sequence: CASSFRTGGNEQFF.

This clonotype was seen at least ten times. The chain uses TRBV30 and TRBJ1-6; D is possibly TRBD1 (5 bases). Germline V CDR1 and CDR2: GTSNPN, SVGIG (reference sequence). This CDR3 is 12 amino acids long. Trimming took 2 bases from V and 14 from J, leaving 13 bases between them. The CDR3 nucleotides read TGTGCCTGGAGTAATCGGGGGAGCACCCTCCACTTT. It specifies CAWSNRGSTLHF.

Turning to this clonotype: A clone one base away is much larger, so this may be a read error. The rearrangement joins TRBV7-2 to TRBJ2-7; 8 positions agree with TRBD1. The DNA matches TRBJ2-5 better at its end, which makes the J call doubtful. The CDR3 consists of 16 residues. Germline CDR1 and CDR2: SGHTA and FQGNSA. The CDR3 region has the DNA TGTGCCAGCAGCTTAGTGGCAGGGGGCCGACAAGCGACCCAGTACTTC. Its translation: CASSLVAGGRQATQYF.

Remarks on this clonotype: Being one base from a much bigger clone, this may be a read error. The chain links TRBV10-1 to TRBJ2-7; 12 nucleotides match TRBD2. Germline V lookup: CDR1 WNHNN, CDR2 SYGVQD (reference sequence). The CDR3 has 16 residues. Germline trimming cut 8 bases from V and 7 bases from J; bases unmatched to any gene: 15. The DNA for the CDR3 is TGCGCCAGCTCCCTCGGACTAGCGGGAAAGGTAGCTGAGCAGTACTTC. Translating it yields CASSLGLAGKVAEQYF.

Concerning this clonotype: A much larger clone sits a single nucleotide away, making a read error possible. This chain joins TRBV4-1 and TRBJ2-2; possible D gene TRBD2, 7 bases. Germline lookup yields CDR1 MGHRA and CDR2 YSYEKL. The CDR3 length is 16 residues. In nucleotides, the CDR3 is TGCGCCAGCAGCCAAGGCTTGCGGGGGCAGGGCGGGGGGCTGTTTTTT. This translates into CASSQGLRGQGGGLFF.

This clonotype was picked up many times. The chain couples TRBV6-9 to TRBJ1-2; D gene uncertain. This CDR3 has 17 amino acids. CDR1 MNHGY and CDR2 SVAAGI come from the germline V gene. V lost 5 bases, J lost 4 bases, and 23 bases lay in between. The CDR3 DNA reads TGTGCCAGCAGTGAGGCCCGGCCTTACGGAAAGACCTATGGCTACACCTTC. It codes for CASSEARPYGKTYGYTF.

For this clonotype: This may arise from a read error, as a much more abundant clone is one base away. The chain uses TRBV10-3 and TRBJ2-1, with D possibly being TRBD2 (6 bases). Germline V CDR1 and CDR2: ENHRY, SYGVKD. The CDR3 consists of 14 residues. Here the CDR3 reads CAIGESSADNEQFF. In DNA, the CDR3 is TGTGCCATCGGTGAGTCTAGCGCAGACAATGAGCAGTTCTTC.

This clonotype was seen ten or more times. The chain employs TRBV11-3 and TRBJ2-2; TRBD1 matches at 7 bases. CDR3 length: 17 amino acids. Trimming cost V 1 base and J 3 bases; bases outside gene matches: 8. CDR1 is SGHNT, CDR2 YENEEA, per germline. In DNA form, the CDR3 reads TGTGCCAGCAGCTTAGTATGGGGGACAGTCCACACCGGGGAGCTGTTTTTT. Its protein product is CASSLVWGTVHTGELFF.

This rearrangement joins TRBV7-2 to TRBJ2-7, with TRBD2 identical over 8 bases. CDR1 and CDR2 from the germline V gene are SGHTA and FQGNSA. The junction had 7 bases not matched to a gene; V was cut back by 8 bases and J by 1 base. CDR3 size: 14 residues. In DNA, the CDR3 is TGTGCCAGCGGCGTAGCTAGCGGGTCCTACGAGCAGTACTTC. This translates into CASGVASGSYEQYF.

The chain joins TRBV6-5 to TRBJ2-1; 13 bases line up with TRBD2. Per germline, CDR1 MNHEY and CDR2 SVGAGI. J was trimmed by 9 bases and V by 4 bases; bases with no gene match: 9. CDR3 length: 16 residues. The DNA of the CDR3 is TGTGCCAGCAGTTCCGAACTAGCGGGAGGGCCTATTGAGCAGTTCTTC. This sequence encodes CASSSELAGGPIEQFF.

In this sample, this clonotype turned up a few times. The chain uses TRBV12-2 and TRBJ2-6. TRBV12-2 is a pseudogene. The CDR3 consists of 18 residues. CDR3 in amino acids: CASRYGDSTQSRANVLTF. In DNA, the CDR3 is TGTGCAAGTCGCTACGGAGACTCCACACAAAGTCGGGCCAACGTCCTGACTTTC.

This clonotype was seen a single time. Just one base apart from a much larger clone, this may be a read error. The chain employs TRBV11-2 and TRBJ1-1, with D possibly matching TRBD1 (5 bases). The CDR3 is 13 amino acids. Trimming shortened V by 1 base and J by 4 bases, and 7 bases separated the two germline ends. CDR1 and CDR2 (germline): SGHAT, FQNNGV. The CDR3 nucleotides read TGTGCCAGCAGCTTAGTAGGGACCACTGAAGCTTTCTTT. Translated: CASSLVGTTEAFF. Using reference TRBV11-2 and TRBJ1-1 for the parts outside the CDR3, the full variable domain is EAGVAQSPRYKIIEKRQSVAFWCNPISGHATLYWYQQILGQGPKLLIQFQNNGVVDDSQLPKDRFSAERLKGVDSTLKIQPAKLEDSAVYLCASSLVGTTEAFFGQGTRLTVV.

This clonotype was counted ten times or more. V is TRBV2 and J is TRBJ1-2, with D maybe TRBD1 (6 bases). The V end lost 6 bases, the J end lost 4 bases, and 12 bases lay between the germline ends. The length of the CDR3 is 13 residues. CDR1 is SNHLY and CDR2 is FYNNEI in the germline V gene. CDR3 sequence: CASRSGTTYGYTF. CDR3 DNA: TGTGCCAGCAGATCCGGGACAACCTATGGCTACACCTTC.

This clonotype was seen only a few times. The rearrangement joins TRBV5-1 to TRBJ2-3, with 12 bases matching TRBD2. The CDR3 extends over 16 amino acids. CDR1 SGHRS and CDR2 YFSETQ come from the germline V gene. V dropped 4 bases and J dropped 0; count of bases not matched to a gene: 3. The CDR3 DNA is TGCGCCAGCAGCCCCGGGACTAGCGGGAGCACAGATACGCAGTATTTT. Amino acids: CASSPGTSGSTDTQYF.

On this clonotype itself: This could be a read error, since a much larger clone is one nucleotide away. The V gene is TRBV6-5, the J gene TRBJ2-5; 9 bases align to TRBD1. CDR3 length: 15 amino acids. Germline loops: CDR1 MNHEY, CDR2 SVGAGI. The V and J ends lost 5 bases and 13 bases, in that order; junction bases with no gene match: 17. The CDR3 is CASSKTPQGARERYF. CDR3 DNA sequence: TGTGCCAGCAGTAAAACACCACAGGGGGCACGGGAGCGGTACTTC.